The 24 T cell receptor beta chains listed next were all sequenced from one sample in a study of CD8 T cells in Susac syndrome. The authors reverse transcribed about 0.5 to 1 ug RNA with random hexamers. TCRdb itself ran the immunoSEQ multiplex PCR reads through MiXCR, one entry per CDR3 protein. The table shows roughly 150,000 distinct CDR3 sequences, with 85% to 95% occurring only once. What was sequenced was CD4+ T cells from PBMCs. These receptors came from a human donor with Susac syndrome.

The chain joins TRBV27 to TRBJ1-4; D is undetermined. The CDR3 extends over 15 amino acids. V was cut by 2 bases and J by 8 bases, with 15 bases left in between. CDR1 is MNHEY and CDR2 is SMNVEV in the germline V gene (reference sequence). CDR3 in amino acids: CASSLKVGFGEKLFF. For the CDR3, the DNA is TGTGCCAGCAGTTTAAAAGTGGGCTTTGGGGAAAAACTGTTTTTT.

J is TRBJ2-1 and V is TRBV7-9; no clear D. Germline V CDR1 and CDR2: SEHNR, FQNEAQ (reference sequence). The V and J ends lost 3 bases and 0 bases respectively, with 6 bases between them. CDR3 size: 14 residues. The CDR3 DNA sequence: TGTGCCAGCAGCTTCACCAGCTCCTACAATGAGCAGTTCTTC. Translating it yields CASSFTSSYNEQFF. Using reference TRBV7-9 and TRBJ2-1 for the parts outside the CDR3, the full variable domain is DTGVSQNPRHKITKRGQNVTFRCDPISEHNRLYWYRQTLGQGPEFLTYFQNEAQLEKSRLLSDRFSAERPKGSFSTLEIQRTEQGDSAMYLCASSFTSSYNEQFFGPGTRLTVL.

The chain couples TRBV6-5 to TRBJ2-5; a weak D match, TRBD1 (5 bases). The V end was cut by 5 bases, the J end by 4 bases, with 17 bases between. This CDR3 region has 15 residues. Germline assignment: CDR1 MNHEY and CDR2 SVGAGI. The CDR3 protein is CASSPGAGLRETQYF. CDR3 DNA sequence: TGTGCCAGCAGTCCTGGGGCAGGGTTGAGAGAGACCCAGTACTTC.

The chain combines TRBV3-1 with TRBJ1-2; D is unresolved. Germline V gives CDR1 LGHDT, CDR2 YNNKEL (reference sequence). The V and J ends lost 4 bases and 2 bases respectively, with 8 bases between them. The CDR3 has 13 residues. CDR3: CASSPVRNYGYTF. CDR3 bases: TGTGCCAGCAGCCCCGTCAGGAACTATGGCTACACCTTC.

The rearrangement joins TRBV12-3 or TRBV12-4 to TRBJ2-7; the match to TRBD2 covers 11 bases. CDR3 length: 15 residues. After removal of 6 bases from V and 3 bases from J, the junction contained 7 bases not matched to a gene. In nucleotides, the CDR3 is TGTGCCAGCAGGGCATCCGGGACTAGCGGCTACGAGCAGTACTTC. Encoded protein: CASRASGTSGYEQYF.

The chain carries TRBV7-8 and TRBJ1-5; D is unclear. Germline loops: CDR1 SGHVS, CDR2 FQNEAQ. Deletions cut 4 bases from V and 5 bases from J, with 9 bases between. The CDR3 runs 13 residues. In nucleotides, the CDR3 is TGTGCCAGCAGCTCCCAGGATGATCAGCCCCAGCATTTT. Residues: CASSSQDDQPQHF.

The rearrangement joins TRBV4-1 to TRBJ1-5; D may be TRBD1 (6 bases). The CDR3 extends over 16 amino acids. The V gene lost 0 bases and the J gene lost 4 bases, with 13 bases spanning the gap. Germline V gene lookup returns CDR1 MGHRA and CDR2 YSYEKL. CDR3 region: CASSQEGATGNQPQHF. The DNA for the CDR3 is TGCGCCAGCAGCCAAGAAGGGGCGACAGGAAATCAGCCCCAGCATTTT.

This chain connects TRBV20-1 to TRBJ1-6; D not certain. The V gene's germline CDR1 is DFQATT and CDR2 SNEGSKA (reference sequence). Trimming shortened V by 1 base and J by 11 bases, and 12 bases separated the two germline ends. This CDR3 is built from 13 residues. The DNA for the CDR3 is TGCAGTGCTAGAGGTGTCGCAGGAACACCCCTCCACTTT. Its protein product is CSARGVAGTPLHF.

V gene TRBV4-2 combines with J gene TRBJ2-7; 7 bases are shared with TRBD2. CDR1 and CDR2 (germline): LGHNA, YNFKEQ. The CDR3 has 15 amino acids. J lost 6 bases, V lost 2 bases, and 10 bases had no gene match. The CDR3 DNA reads TGTGCCAGCAGCCAATCTACTAGCGCGAAGGGCGAGCAGTACTTC. It yields the protein CASSQSTSAKGEQYF.

CDR3 nucleotide sequence: TGTGCCAGCAGTGAAGATGTTAAGAATGAGCAGTTCTTC. Amino acids: CASSEDVKNEQFF. V is TRBV2 and J is TRBJ2-1, with D unresolved. Germline V lookup: CDR1 SNHLY, CDR2 FYNNEI. The CDR3 has 13 amino acids. V was clipped by 1 base and J by 7 bases, with 8 bases between them. The variable domain in full, with the rest retrieved from reference TRBV2 and TRBJ2-1, is EPEVTQTPSHQVTQMGQEVILRCVPISNHLYFYWYRQILGQKVEFLVSFYNNEISEKSEIFDDQFSVERPDGSNFTLKIRSTKLEDSAMYFCASSEDVKNEQFFGPGTRLTVL.

The V call is TRBV29-1, the J call TRBJ2-2; TRBD1 or TRBD2 may be the D gene (5 bases each). CDR1 SQVTM and CDR2 ANQGSEA come from the germline V gene. Trimming pared 4 bases from V and 5 bases from J, leaving 11 bases between. The CDR3 is 13 residues long. CDR3 in DNA: TGCAGCGTTGTGAGTGGGACGACCGGGGAGCTGTTTTTT. Translating it yields CSVVSGTTGELFF.

CDR3 in DNA: TGTGCCAGCACCCCGTCGGACTATGGCTACACCTTC. Amino acid sequence: CASTPSDYGYTF. The chain recombines TRBV12-3 or TRBV12-4 with TRBJ1-2; D gene uncertain. V lost 7 bases, J lost 3 bases, and 9 bases lay in between. The CDR3 is 12 residues long.

The chain combines TRBV20-1 with TRBJ1-2, with no clear D. Per the germline V gene, CDR1 is DFQATT and CDR2 is SNEGSKA (reference sequence). The CDR3 is made up of 12 amino acids. V was pared by 5 bases and J by 8 bases, with 15 bases between. CDR3 sequence reads: CSAYARKEGYTF. As DNA, the CDR3 is TGCAGTGCTTACGCCCGGAAGGAAGGCTACACCTTC.

This sequence joins TRBV7-3 and TRBJ2-5, with 9 bases that match TRBD2. Trimming cost V 5 bases and J 2 bases; bases outside gene matches: 3. The CDR3 totals 14 residues. Germline V gives CDR1 SGHTA, CDR2 FQGTGA. For the CDR3, the DNA is TGTGCCAGCAGCGCAAGCGGGGGGCAAGAGACCCAGTACTTC. Protein: CASSASGGQETQYF. Supplemented by reference TRBV7-3 and TRBJ2-5, the full variable domain reads GAGVSQTPSNKVTEKGKYVELRCDPISGHTALYWYRQSLGQGPEFLIYFQGTGAADDSGLPNDRFFAVRPEGSVSTLKIQRTERGDSAVYLCASSASGGQETQYFGPGTRLLVL.

V and J are TRBV20-1 and TRBJ1-5; D remains unclear. The CDR3 is made up of 13 amino acids. V shed 3 bases and J shed 3 bases, with 9 bases lying between them. Germline-derived CDR1 and CDR2 are DFQATT and SNEGSKA (reference sequence). The CDR3 region is CSASTGPNQPQHF. As DNA, the CDR3 is TGCAGTGCTAGCACCGGACCCAATCAGCCCCAGCATTTT.

This clonotype was picked up one time. The chain carries TRBV4-3 and TRBJ1-5; D is ambiguous. Looked up from germline, CDR1 is LGHNA and CDR2 is YSLEER. The CDR3 runs to 14 residues. Trimming cost V 0 bases and J 3 bases, with 6 bases left between them. The CDR3 spells CASSQEFINQPQHF. CDR3 in DNA: TGCGCCAGCAGCCAAGAGTTCATCAATCAGCCCCAGCATTTT.

V gene TRBV12-3 or TRBV12-4 combines with J gene TRBJ1-1; 9 nucleotides match TRBD1. This CDR3 has 15 residues. Germline trimming cut 3 bases from V and 4 bases from J; bases unmatched to any gene: 6. The CDR3: CASSLWDREATEAFF. In DNA, the CDR3 is TGTGCCAGCAGTTTGTGGGACAGGGAGGCCACTGAAGCTTTCTTT.

The chain carries TRBV7-2 and TRBJ2-3; either TRBD1 or TRBD2 may supply D (5 bases each). Trimming removed 1 base from V and 1 base from J, with 9 bases in between. The CDR3 contains 15 residues. Germline V CDR1 and CDR2: SGHTA, FQGNSA. CDR3 in amino acids: CASSLDGTGTDTQYF. CDR3 bases: TGTGCCAGCAGCTTAGACGGGACGGGCACAGATACGCAGTATTTT.

The rearrangement joins TRBV7-9 to TRBJ2-3; D remains unclear. The CDR3 covers 16 residues. Germline V gene data show CDR1 as SEHNR and CDR2 as FQNEAQ (reference sequence). The germline V and J ends were trimmed by 2 bases and 0 bases, with 12 bases remaining between them. For the CDR3, the DNA is TGTGCCAGCAGCTTACAGGTCTTCAGTAGCACAGATACGCAGTATTTT. Its translation: CASSLQVFSSTDTQYF.

This clonotype has just one count. The chain employs TRBV20-1 and TRBJ2-3; D gene unclear. Germline values: CDR1 DFQATT, CDR2 SNEGSKA (reference sequence). V was clipped by 1 base and J by 1 base, with 12 bases between them. The CDR3 has 15 residues. CDR3 sequence (DNA): TGCAGTGCTAGAGGTGTTTTCGCAGGCACAGATACGCAGTATTTT. It codes for CSARGVFAGTDTQYF.

Turning to this clonotype: Since a much larger clone is just one base distant, this may be a read error. The gene calls are TRBV5-6 and TRBJ2-5; no firm D call. The ends were cut back, 0 bases at V and 6 bases at J, with 3 bases in the middle. Looked up from germline, CDR1 is SGHDT and CDR2 is YYEEEE. The CDR3 has 11 residues. The CDR3 nucleotides are TGTGCCAGCAGCTTGGGGCAGACCCAGTACTTC. Protein: CASSLGQTQYF.

The CDR3 loop is CASSLDLVQETQYF. The DNA of the CDR3 is TGCGCCAGCAGCTTGGATTTAGTACAAGAGACCCAGTACTTC. The V gene is TRBV5-1, the J gene TRBJ2-5; D gene unclear. Trimming stripped 0 bases from V and 2 bases from J, with 8 bases between. The CDR3 length is 14 residues. Germline CDR1 reads SGHRS; CDR2 reads YFSETQ.

The V gene is TRBV20-1, the J gene TRBJ2-3; 9 bases fit TRBD2. This CDR3 is 13 amino acids long. V was clipped by 6 bases and J by 6 bases; unmatched bases: 7. CDR1 DFQATT and CDR2 SNEGSKA come from the germline V gene (reference sequence). The CDR3 DNA is TGCAGTGCCCTTATAGCGGGGGACGATACGCAGTATTTT. Its protein is CSALIAGDDTQYF.

The V gene is TRBV30, the J gene TRBJ1-2; D gene unclear. The V and J ends lost 5 bases and 2 bases respectively, with 9 bases between them. The CDR3 loop spans 12 amino acids. Germline CDR1 and CDR2: GTSNPN and SVGIG (reference sequence). This CDR3 is CAWRQTNYGYTF. CDR3 sequence (DNA): TGTGCCTGGCGACAAACAAACTATGGCTACACCTTC.